Following are 12 T cell receptor beta chains from one sample sequenced in a study of immune cell composition in non-small cell lung cancer. Normal lung was taken at the farthest possible site, at least 3 cm from tumour. The table came from immunoSEQ multiplex PCR; TCRdb's copy has only in-frame clones and leaves some out. The sample contains about 3,400 clones, around 84% of which appear only once. The sample was non-adjacent lung tissue. The origin of the receptors is a human donor with non-small cell lung cancer.

V and J are TRBV15 and TRBJ2-4; D remains ambiguous. V was pared by 8 bases and J by 1 base, with 12 bases between. Germline CDR1 is LNHNV and CDR2 is YYDKDF (reference sequence). The CDR3 is 14 residues long. The CDR3 region is CATSDLEAKNIQYF. In DNA, the CDR3 is TGTGCCACCTCGGATTTGGAGGCCAAAAACATTCAGTACTTC.

The chain has TRBV4-2 and TRBJ2-1; tentative D call: TRBD2 (5 bases). The CDR3 has 12 residues. The V gene's germline CDR1 is LGHNA and CDR2 YNFKEQ. V was clipped by 3 bases and J by 9 bases, with 9 bases between them. Written as DNA, the CDR3 is TGTGCCAGCAGCCAGGGAAGCGGTGAGCAGTTCTTC. Translated, it gives CASSQGSGEQFF.

In DNA, the CDR3 is TGTGCCAGCAGCCCCTCGTTTGAGCCCCAGCATTTT. Protein: CASSPSFEPQHF. The genes are TRBV7-2 and TRBJ1-5, with unresolved D. V dropped 5 bases and J dropped 8 bases, with 10 bases sitting between them. The CDR3 length is 12 residues. CDR1 and CDR2 (germline): SGHTA, FQGNSA.

The V call is TRBV28, the J call TRBJ2-6, with D possibly matching TRBD1 (5 bases). The ends were cut back, 10 bases at V and 0 bases at J, with 19 bases in the middle. This CDR3 spans 17 amino acids. CDR1 and CDR2 from the germline V gene are MDHEN and SYDVKM. DNA of the CDR3: TGTGCCACCTATCCCCTGGCAGGGAACTCTGGGGCCAACGTCCTGACTTTC. Protein: CATYPLAGNSGANVLTF.

V and J are TRBV5-6 and TRBJ1-4, with TRBD1 identical over 12 bases. CDR3 length: 16 amino acids. In germline, CDR1 is SGHDT, CDR2 YYEEEE. Germline trimming cut 6 bases from V and 8 bases from J; bases unmatched to any gene: 11. CDR3 DNA: TGTGCCAGCACCGCCGGGACAGGGGGCGCGGACGAAAAACTGTTTTTT. This gives the protein CASTAGTGGADEKLFF.

The rearrangement links TRBV28 to TRBJ1-2, with D possibly being TRBD1 (5 bases). Germline V gives CDR1 MDHEN, CDR2 SYDVKM. The germline V and J ends were trimmed by 5 bases and 0 bases, with 10 bases remaining between them. This CDR3 contains 14 residues. CDR3 sequence (DNA): TGTGCCAGCAGTCCGGGGGGAGCTAACTATGGCTACACCTTC. This codes for CASSPGGANYGYTF.

This clone was counted a single time. The chain employs TRBV28 and TRBJ1-2; perhaps TRBD1 as D (5 bases). The CDR3 totals 12 residues. The V gene lost 7 bases and the J gene lost 6 bases, with 12 bases spanning the gap. Germline V gives CDR1 MDHEN, CDR2 SYDVKM. The CDR3 loop reads CASTWGGDGYTF. CDR3 coding DNA: TGTGCCAGCACCTGGGGAGGGGATGGCTACACCTTC.

The chain employs TRBV7-9 and TRBJ2-7, with 8 bases fitting TRBD1. This CDR3 is built from 12 residues. V gave up 7 bases and J gave up 10 bases; unmatched junction bases: 9. The germline V gene has CDR1 SEHNR and CDR2 FQNEAQ (reference sequence). CDR3 nucleotides: TGTGCCAGCATCTTCGGACAGGGTAAACAGTACTTC. Translation: CASIFGQGKQYF.

A single count supports this clone. The chain uses TRBV18 and TRBJ2-7, with D possibly matching TRBD1 (5 bases). Trimming removed 3 bases at V and 3 bases at J, with 9 bases between. CDR3 length equals 13 residues. Germline V CDR1 and CDR2: KGHSH, LQKENI. The DNA of the CDR3 is TGTGCCAGCTCACCCGCGACAGACTACGAGCAGTACTTC. Its protein is CASSPATDYEQYF.

The CDR3 loop is CSVEEAGGGYTF. The CDR3 DNA reads as TGCAGCGTTGAAGAGGCAGGGGGCGGCTACACCTTC. This chain uses TRBV29-1 with TRBJ1-2, with TRBD1 matching 8 bases. Germline CDR1 SQVTM, CDR2 ANQGSEA. J was trimmed by 8 bases and V by 0 bases; bases with no gene match: 2. There are 12 residues in the CDR3.

The chain carries TRBV7-8 and TRBJ2-7; TRBD1 matches 10 bases. This CDR3 contains 14 residues. With 1 base clipped from V and 6 bases from J, the junction kept 3 bases outside the gene matches. Germline CDR1 reads SGHVS; CDR2 reads FQNEAQ. CDR3 residues: CASSLDGTGAEQYF. CDR3 DNA sequence: TGTGCCAGCAGCTTAGACGGGACAGGGGCCGAGCAGTACTTC.

The chain combines TRBV6-6 with TRBJ2-1; the match to TRBD2 covers 7 bases. Germline CDR1 is MNHNY and CDR2 is SVGAGI (reference sequence). J gave up 3 bases and V 6 bases, and 5 bases lay outside the gene matches. CDR3 size: 14 residues. CDR3 sequence reads: CASRAAGDYNEQFF. CDR3 bases: TGTGCCAGCAGGGCGGCGGGAGACTACAATGAGCAGTTCTTC.